Listed below are T cell receptor beta chains from one sample, sequenced in a study of blood T cell repertoires in COVID-19. This table comes from immunoSEQ multiplex PCR, and its TCRdb copy is limited to in-frame clones, with some not included. Altogether about 120,000 clones are present, approximately 82% being singletons, with the ten largest covering 3.5% to 4%. Input material: peripheral blood. All receptors come from a woman aged 50 to 65 with acute or convalescent COVID-19. CDR3s include the opening cysteine and the closing phenylalanine or tryptophan. D genes are given only for firm matches. Only part of the rows carry a size: once, few, many, or a class if the clone is expanded.

j_gene: TRBJ1-2
v_gene: TRBV5-1
d_gene: .
abundance: .
CDR3aa: CASSLGHDVRSGYTF
CDR3nt: TGCGCCAGCAGCTTGGGTCATGATGTACGGTCCGGCTACACCTTC

j_gene: TRBJ2-4
v_gene: TRBV7-2
d_gene: TRBD2
abundance: .
CDR3aa: CASSRLRGVQYF
CDR3nt: TGTGCCAGCAGCAGGTTGCGGGGGGTTCAGTACTTC

j_gene: TRBJ1-1
v_gene: TRBV7-8
d_gene: .
abundance: .
CDR3aa: CASSFQADSEAFF
CDR3nt: TGTGCCAGCAGCTTTCAAGCAGACTCTGAAGCTTTCTTT

j_gene: TRBJ1-5
v_gene: TRBV18
d_gene: TRBD1
abundance: .
CDR3aa: CASSPDRGGQPQHF
CDR3nt: TGTGCCAGCTCACCAGACAGGGGCGGTCAGCCCCAGCATTTT

j_gene: TRBJ1-2
v_gene: TRBV19
d_gene: TRBD1
abundance: .
CDR3aa: CASSVDRKYGYTF
CDR3nt: TGTGCCAGTAGTGTGGACAGGAAATATGGCTACACCTTC

j_gene: TRBJ1-2
v_gene: TRBV6-5
d_gene: TRBD1
abundance: .
CDR3aa: CASTGTGGSGGYTF
CDR3nt: TGTGCCAGCACCGGGACAGGGGGCTCGGGTGGCTACACCTTC

j_gene: TRBJ1-2
v_gene: TRBV6-5
d_gene: .
abundance: .
CDR3aa: CASSLSVGYGYTF
CDR3nt: TGTGCCAGCAGTTTATCGGTTGGCTATGGCTACACCTTC

j_gene: TRBJ1-2
v_gene: TRBV6-5
d_gene: .
abundance: .
CDR3aa: CASGWVSGYGYTF
CDR3nt: TGTGCCAGCGGATGGGTCTCGGGCTATGGCTACACCTTC

j_gene: TRBJ2-5
v_gene: TRBV6-5
d_gene: TRBD2
abundance: .
CDR3aa: CASRERASGGTQYF
CDR3nt: TGTGCCAGCAGAGAGAGGGCTAGCGGGGGAACCCAGTACTTC

j_gene: TRBJ2-7
v_gene: TRBV5-5
d_gene: .
abundance: .
CDR3aa: CASSLSHEQYF
CDR3nt: TGTGCCAGCAGCTTAAGCCACGAGCAGTACTTC

j_gene: TRBJ1-3
v_gene: TRBV18
d_gene: TRBD1
abundance: .
CDR3aa: CASSPPGDSSGNTIYF
CDR3nt: TGTGCCAGCTCACCCCCCGGGGACAGCTCTGGAAACACCATATATTTT

j_gene: TRBJ2-7
v_gene: TRBV6-1
d_gene: .
abundance: .
CDR3aa: CASSELIPSFDEQYF
CDR3nt: TGTGCCAGCAGTGAATTAATTCCTAGTTTCGACGAGCAGTACTTC

j_gene: TRBJ1-1
v_gene: TRBV14
d_gene: TRBD1
abundance: few
CDR3aa: CASSRGQGNTEAFF
CDR3nt: TGTGCCAGCAGCCGGGGACAGGGGAACACTGAAGCTTTCTTT

j_gene: TRBJ2-7
v_gene: TRBV28
d_gene: TRBD2
abundance: .
CDR3aa: CASSSHGSGTREQYF
CDR3nt: TGTGCCAGCAGTTCCCACGGGTCCGGGACTAGAGAGCAGTACTTC

j_gene: TRBJ2-1
v_gene: TRBV27
d_gene: .
abundance: .
CDR3aa: CASSRRGDEQFF
CDR3nt: TGTGCCAGCAGTCGCAGGGGGGATGAGCAGTTCTTC

j_gene: TRBJ1-2
v_gene: TRBV7-9
d_gene: .
abundance: once
CDR3aa: CASSLSANYGYTF
CDR3nt: TGTGCCAGCAGCTTATCAGCTAACTATGGCTACACCTTC

j_gene: TRBJ1-4
v_gene: TRBV11-2
d_gene: TRBD1
abundance: .
CDR3aa: CASSPYRSGGQNEKLFF
CDR3nt: TGTGCCAGCAGCCCATATCGCTCAGGGGGACAAAATGAAAAACTGTTTTTT

j_gene: TRBJ2-7
v_gene: TRBV11-1
d_gene: TRBD1
abundance: .
CDR3aa: CASETGDDEQYF
CDR3nt: TGTGCCAGCGAGACAGGGGACGACGAGCAGTACTTC

j_gene: TRBJ2-3
v_gene: TRBV5-4
d_gene: TRBD1
abundance: once
CDR3aa: CASSLGDRSTDTQYF
CDR3nt: TGTGCCAGCAGCTTGGGGGACAGGAGCACAGATACGCAGTATTTT

j_gene: TRBJ2-3
v_gene: TRBV3-1/TRBV3-2
d_gene: .
abundance: .
CDR3aa: CASSQLTDTQYF
CDR3nt: TGTGCCAGCAGCCAGTTAACAGATACGCAGTATTTT

j_gene: TRBJ2-1
v_gene: TRBV19
d_gene: TRBD2
abundance: .
CDR3aa: CASSRTSGRDPEQFF
CDR3nt: TGTGCCAGTAGTAGGACTAGCGGGAGGGATCCTGAGCAGTTCTTC

j_gene: TRBJ1-1
v_gene: TRBV5-1
d_gene: .
abundance: .
CDR3aa: CASSPQGAGGSEAFF
CDR3nt: TGCGCCAGCAGCCCACAAGGCGCCGGAGGGTCTGAAGCTTTCTTT

j_gene: TRBJ1-4
v_gene: TRBV6-5
d_gene: TRBD1
abundance: .
CDR3aa: CASEQGAHEKLFF
CDR3nt: TGTGCCAGTGAACAGGGGGCGCACGAAAAACTGTTTTTT

j_gene: TRBJ1-4
v_gene: TRBV28
d_gene: .
abundance: .
CDR3aa: CASTDSATNEKLFF
CDR3nt: TGTGCCAGCACCGACAGTGCAACTAATGAAAAACTGTTTTTT

j_gene: TRBJ1-1
v_gene: TRBV18
d_gene: TRBD1
abundance: once
CDR3aa: CASSPSTGDTEAFF
CDR3nt: TGTGCCAGCTCACCATCTACAGGGGACACTGAAGCTTTCTTT

j_gene: TRBJ1-1
v_gene: TRBV10-3
d_gene: TRBD1
abundance: .
CDR3aa: CATNDREYTEAFF
CDR3nt: TGTGCCACCAACGACAGGGAGTACACTGAAGCTTTCTTT

j_gene: TRBJ1-2
v_gene: TRBV10-3
d_gene: .
abundance: .
CDR3aa: CAIRRGGTEDGYTF
CDR3nt: TGTGCCATCAGGAGGGGGGGGACGGAAGATGGCTACACCTTC

j_gene: TRBJ1-6
v_gene: TRBV9
d_gene: TRBD1
abundance: .
CDR3aa: CASSDRQGSPLHF
CDR3nt: TGTGCCAGCAGCGATCGACAGGGGTCACCCCTCCACTTT

j_gene: TRBJ2-1
v_gene: TRBV5-5
d_gene: TRBD2
abundance: .
CDR3aa: CASSLEAGVTNEQFF
CDR3nt: TGTGCCAGCAGCTTGGAAGCGGGAGTAACCAATGAGCAGTTCTTC

j_gene: TRBJ1-5
v_gene: TRBV7-8
d_gene: .
abundance: .
CDR3aa: CASSLALRGDQPQHF
CDR3nt: TGTGCCAGCAGCTTAGCGCTGCGGGGAGATCAGCCCCAGCATTTT

j_gene: TRBJ2-1
v_gene: TRBV5-4
d_gene: TRBD2
abundance: .
CDR3aa: CASSSFSGSHNEQFF
CDR3nt: TGTGCCAGCAGCTCCTTTAGCGGGAGCCACAATGAGCAGTTCTTC

j_gene: TRBJ2-1
v_gene: TRBV12-3/TRBV12-4
d_gene: .
abundance: once
CDR3aa: CASSLQAYNEQFF
CDR3nt: TGTGCCAGCAGTTTACAGGCTTACAATGAGCAGTTCTTC

j_gene: TRBJ1-1
v_gene: TRBV6-6
d_gene: .
abundance: .
CDR3aa: CASTHPPVGTGSEAFF
CDR3nt: TGTGCCAGCACCCACCCTCCCGTCGGAACAGGGTCTGAAGCTTTCTTT

j_gene: TRBJ1-2
v_gene: TRBV19
d_gene: .
abundance: .
CDR3aa: CASSIGRGDRYGYTF
CDR3nt: TGTGCCAGTAGTATAGGCAGGGGAGATCGCTATGGCTACACCTTC

j_gene: TRBJ2-1
v_gene: TRBV6-5
d_gene: TRBD1
abundance: .
CDR3aa: CASSQPGQRNNEQFF
CDR3nt: TGTGCCAGCAGCCAGCCGGGACAGAGAAACAATGAGCAGTTCTTC

j_gene: TRBJ1-1
v_gene: TRBV29-1
d_gene: TRBD1
abundance: .
CDR3aa: CSVEPLFGQGGTEAFF
CDR3nt: TGCAGCGTTGAGCCGCTATTTGGACAGGGGGGCACTGAAGCTTTCTTT

j_gene: TRBJ1-6
v_gene: TRBV5-6
d_gene: .
abundance: .
CDR3aa: CASSFFGWGEDSPLHF
CDR3nt: TGTGCCAGCAGCTTTTTTGGCTGGGGAGAGGATTCACCCCTCCACTTT

j_gene: TRBJ2-3
v_gene: TRBV28
d_gene: TRBD2
abundance: .
CDR3aa: CASSLKRGGSNTQYF
CDR3nt: TGTGCCAGCAGTTTAAAGCGGGGGGGGAGTAATACGCAGTATTTT

j_gene: TRBJ2-1
v_gene: TRBV5-4
d_gene: TRBD2
abundance: .
CDR3aa: CASSLSTSGRGNEQFF
CDR3nt: TGTGCCAGCAGCCTATCGACTAGCGGGAGGGGTAATGAGCAGTTCTTC

j_gene: TRBJ2-1
v_gene: TRBV5-1
d_gene: .
abundance: .
CDR3aa: CASSSEGQTGNEQFF
CDR3nt: TGCGCCAGCAGCTCGGAGGGACAGACCGGCAATGAGCAGTTCTTC

j_gene: TRBJ2-2
v_gene: TRBV5-1
d_gene: TRBD1
abundance: .
CDR3aa: CASSLKSGQANTGELFF
CDR3nt: TGCGCCAGCAGCCTAAAGAGCGGACAGGCGAACACCGGGGAGCTGTTTTTT

j_gene: TRBJ2-7
v_gene: TRBV4-2
d_gene: .
abundance: .
CDR3aa: CASSQAEGQGIEQYF
CDR3nt: TGTGCCAGCAGCCAAGCAGAAGGGCAGGGAATCGAGCAGTACTTC

j_gene: TRBJ1-4
v_gene: TRBV4-1
d_gene: .
abundance: once
CDR3aa: CASSSSPHGGEKLFF
CDR3nt: TGCGCCAGCAGCTCCAGCCCTCACGGAGGGGAAAAACTGTTTTTT

j_gene: TRBJ2-1
v_gene: TRBV19
d_gene: .
abundance: .
CDR3aa: CASSMYSNNEQFF
CDR3nt: TGTGCCAGTAGTATGTACAGCAACAATGAGCAGTTCTTC

j_gene: TRBJ2-2
v_gene: TRBV6-5
d_gene: .
abundance: .
CDR3aa: CASSYQVIGELFF
CDR3nt: TGTGCCAGCAGTTACCAGGTTATCGGGGAGCTGTTTTTT

j_gene: TRBJ2-3
v_gene: TRBV6-4
d_gene: TRBD1
abundance: .
CDR3aa: CASSEKGAGADTQYF
CDR3nt: TGTGCCAGCAGTGAAAAGGGGGCCGGTGCGGATACGCAGTATTTT

j_gene: TRBJ2-7
v_gene: TRBV28
d_gene: TRBD2
abundance: .
CDR3aa: CASSLSGGEKVQYF
CDR3nt: TGTGCCAGCAGTTTATCGGGGGGAGAAAAGGTGCAGTACTTC

j_gene: TRBJ2-1
v_gene: TRBV10-1
d_gene: TRBD2
abundance: .
CDR3aa: CASSESASGVNEQFF
CDR3nt: TGCGCCAGCAGTGAGTCAGCTAGCGGGGTCAATGAGCAGTTCTTC

j_gene: TRBJ1-1
v_gene: TRBV6-1
d_gene: .
abundance: .
CDR3aa: CASSAPTGGPHQMNTEAFF
CDR3nt: TGTGCCAGCAGTGCCCCGACGGGGGGGCCTCACCAAATGAACACTGAAGCTTTCTTT

j_gene: TRBJ1-2
v_gene: TRBV6-5
d_gene: TRBD1
abundance: .
CDR3aa: CASSYPGQGGYGYTF
CDR3nt: TGTGCCAGCAGTTATCCCGGACAGGGGGGCTATGGCTACACCTTC

j_gene: TRBJ2-7
v_gene: TRBV20-1
d_gene: .
abundance: .
CDR3aa: CSAGPYEQYF
CDR3nt: TGCAGTGCTGGCCCTTACGAGCAGTACTTC

j_gene: TRBJ1-2
v_gene: TRBV19
d_gene: .
abundance: .
CDR3aa: CATSIKEGTYGYTF
CDR3nt: TGTGCCACCTCCATTAAGGAGGGTACCTATGGCTACACCTTC

j_gene: TRBJ1-6
v_gene: TRBV6-5
d_gene: .
abundance: .
CDR3aa: CASSYSNSRRSPLHF
CDR3nt: TGTGCCAGCAGTTACTCGAACAGCCGGCGATCACCCCTCCACTTT

j_gene: TRBJ1-2
v_gene: TRBV11-2
d_gene: TRBD1
abundance: .
CDR3aa: CASSFDRVSYGYTF
CDR3nt: TGTGCCAGCAGCTTTGACAGGGTCAGCTATGGCTACACCTTC

j_gene: TRBJ1-1
v_gene: TRBV30
d_gene: TRBD1
abundance: .
CDR3aa: CAWSAPPRDRGLNTEAFF
CDR3nt: TGTGCCTGGAGTGCCCCCCCACGTGACAGGGGCCTGAACACTGAAGCTTTCTTT